This T cell receptor (beta chain) was retrieved from a study of blood T cell repertoires in COVID-19. Across the whole study: Samples taken during acute and convalescent COVID-19 were collected in the United States, Italy and Spain. PBMCs, B-cell-depleted T cells, or T cells provided the cDNA or gDNA that made up the material.

This CDR3 contains 16 residues. Losses at the gene ends were 3 bases for V and 5 bases for J; bases not matched to a gene: 12. In germline, CDR1 is GTSNPN, CDR2 SVGIG (reference sequence). TCRdb's table, derived via immunoSEQ multiplex PCR, lists solely in-frame clones and lacks some. The data show under 200,000 clones, with 85% to 90% seen just once and roughly 0.99% held by the top ten. Sample: peripheral blood. The TCR sequence derives from a man between 18 and 35 years old with acute or convalescent COVID-19. V usage is TRBV30 and J usage is TRBJ1-2, with 10 bases fitting TRBD1. In DNA, the CDR3 is TGTGCCTGGAGGGGACAGGGGAGCCTCCGGGCATATGGCTACACCTTC. Translated, it gives CAWRGQGSLRAYGYTF.